These T cell receptor beta chains were read from a single sample in a study of blood T cell repertoires in COVID-19. Generated by immunoSEQ multiplex PCR, the TCRdb table keeps only in-frame clones and is missing some. The data hold around 150,000 clones, with around 80% observed a single time. Input material: peripheral blood. The receptors derive from a man aged 60 to 69 with acute or convalescent COVID-19. The CDR3 runs from the conserved cysteine through the conserved F or W. A D gene is named only where the DNA matches it firmly. Clone size is given for some rows only: seen once, a few or many times, or a class if the clone is expanded.

once,.,TRBV6-5,TRBJ1-1,CASSYSEGTEAFF,TGTGCCAGCAGTTACTCGGAGGGGACTGAAGCTTTCTTT
.,.,TRBV3-1/TRBV3-2,TRBJ2-4,CASSQNPQGRDIQYF,TGTGCCAGCAGCCAAAACCCCCAGGGGCGTGACATTCAGTACTTC
.,.,TRBV3-1/TRBV3-2,TRBJ1-2,CASSQVYTAGFYGYTF,TGTGCCAGCAGCCAAGTTTACACGGCAGGCTTCTATGGCTACACCTTC
.,.,TRBV27,TRBJ1-6,CASSPGTPYSPLHF,TGTGCCAGCAGTCCCGGGACACCATATTCACCCCTCCACTTT
.,TRBD1,TRBV11-2,TRBJ2-5,CASSSPGQGRETQYF,TGTGCCAGCAGCTCACCGGGACAGGGCAGGGAGACCCAGTACTTC
.,.,TRBV7-9,TRBJ2-7,CASSLSQGGSYEQYF,TGTGCCAGCAGCTTGAGCCAGGGGGGCTCCTACGAGCAGTACTTC
few,.,TRBV3-1/TRBV3-2,TRBJ2-3,CASSQGNRPSTDTQYF,TGTGCCAGCAGCCAAGGAAACAGGCCTAGCACAGATACGCAGTATTTT
.,.,TRBV9,TRBJ1-1,CASSVDGSGGTEAFF,TGTGCCAGCAGCGTAGACGGTTCGGGGGGCACTGAAGCTTTCTTT
.,.,TRBV10-3,TRBJ2-1,CAISGGAFSYNEQFF,TGTGCCATCAGTGGCGGGGCCTTCTCCTACAATGAGCAGTTCTTC
.,.,TRBV5-4,TRBJ2-2,CASSGHSAENPNTGELFF,TGTGCCAGCAGTGGGCATTCTGCTGAAAACCCGAACACCGGGGAGCTGTTTTTT
.,TRBD1,TRBV2,TRBJ2-1,CASDRDREYNEQFF,TGTGCCAGCGACCGGGACAGGGAGTACAATGAGCAGTTCTTC
.,TRBD1,TRBV30,TRBJ1-5,CAWSYGTGGLQPQHF,TGTGCCTGGTCGTACGGGACAGGGGGCCTTCAGCCCCAGCATTTT
.,.,TRBV15,TRBJ1-3,CATSRDLGQSSGNTIYF,TGTGCCACCAGCAGAGATCTGGGACAAAGCTCTGGAAACACCATATATTTT
.,.,TRBV15,TRBJ2-1,CATSRGGSGNEQFF,TGTGCCACCAGCAGAGGCGGTAGCGGCAATGAGCAGTTCTTC
.,.,TRBV11-2,TRBJ2-5,CASSSNPEETQYF,TGTGCCAGCAGCTCGAACCCAGAAGAGACCCAGTACTTC
.,.,TRBV6-1,TRBJ1-1,CASSEQIVVKAGRTEAFF,TGTGCCAGCAGTGAACAGATTGTCGTGAAGGCAGGGCGGACTGAAGCTTTCTTT
.,TRBD1,TRBV19,TRBJ2-3,CASSPLTGGTDTQYF,TGTGCCAGTAGTCCCCTCACAGGGGGCACAGATACGCAGTATTTT
once,TRBD1,TRBV5-1,TRBJ1-2,CASRQLQGADGYTF,TGCGCCAGCAGACAATTGCAGGGGGCAGATGGCTACACCTTC
.,.,TRBV9,TRBJ1-2,CASSVVAGSSSPYGYTF,TGTGCCAGCAGCGTAGTGGCAGGTTCCTCAAGCCCCTATGGCTACACCTTC
.,.,TRBV6-1,TRBJ2-5,CASSEGPGEETQYF,TGTGCCAGCAGTGAAGGCCCAGGGGAAGAGACCCAGTACTTC
.,.,TRBV10-1,TRBJ2-3,CASSDNTDTQYF,TGCGCCAGCAGTGACAACACAGATACGCAGTATTTT
.,TRBD2,TRBV19,TRBJ2-2,CASSMTSWNTGELFF,TGTGCCAGTAGTATGACTAGCTGGAACACCGGGGAGCTGTTTTTT
few,.,TRBV3-1/TRBV3-2,TRBJ2-1,CASSHRSSLPTYNEQFF,TGTGCCAGCAGCCATCGCAGTTCACTACCTACCTACAATGAGCAGTTCTTC
.,TRBD1,TRBV3-1/TRBV3-2,TRBJ2-2,CASSQGDRGIGGELFF,TGTGCCAGCAGCCAAGGAGACAGGGGGATTGGCGGGGAGCTGTTTTTT
.,TRBD1,TRBV3-1/TRBV3-2,TRBJ1-2,CASSQNGRGKEGYTF,TGTGCCAGCAGCCAAAACGGCAGGGGGAAAGAAGGCTACACCTTC
.,TRBD1,TRBV29-1,TRBJ2-4,CSAAHHSLTGENIQYF,TGCAGCGCCGCACACCACTCACTGACAGGGGAGAACATTCAGTACTTC
.,.,TRBV3-1/TRBV3-2,TRBJ2-1,CASSQDSGPGGYNEQFF,TGTGCCAGCAGCCAAGATTCGGGGCCCGGGGGCTACAATGAGCAGTTCTTC
.,TRBD1,TRBV6-5,TRBJ1-1,CASSTRGQNTEAFF,TGTGCCAGCAGTACCAGGGGGCAGAACACTGAAGCTTTCTTT
.,TRBD1,TRBV6-5,TRBJ1-2,CASSKIQGVGYGYTF,TGTGCCAGCAGTAAAATCCAGGGGGTGGGCTATGGCTACACCTTC
.,TRBD1,TRBV5-1,TRBJ1-2,CASSAGQGANYGYTF,TGCGCCAGCAGCGCCGGACAGGGGGCTAATTATGGCTACACCTTC
.,.,TRBV19,TRBJ1-6,CASSMEGSSYNSPLHF,TGTGCCAGTAGTATGGAGGGAAGCTCCTATAATTCACCCCTCCACTTT
.,.,TRBV6-5,TRBJ1-5,CASSMVPSQPQHF,TGTGCCAGCAGTATGGTACCGAGTCAGCCCCAGCATTTT
few,TRBD2,TRBV14,TRBJ2-7,CASSQGFSGGTRQYF,TGTGCCAGCAGCCAAGGTTTTAGCGGGGGTACGAGACAGTACTTC
.,TRBD1,TRBV12-5,TRBJ2-7,CASGQQGPLEQYF,TGTGCTAGTGGTCAACAGGGGCCCCTGGAGCAGTACTTC
.,TRBD1,TRBV6-2/TRBV6-3,TRBJ1-2,CASSPGQATANYGYTF,TGTGCCAGCAGCCCGGGACAGGCGACTGCTAACTATGGCTACACCTTC
.,TRBD2,TRBV24-1,TRBJ2-3,CATSDSVAGDTDTQYF,TGTGCCACCAGTGATTCCGTAGCGGGGGACACAGATACGCAGTATTTT
.,TRBD2,TRBV27,TRBJ2-1,CASSLSLAGGSNEQFF,TGTGCCAGCAGTTTATCGCTAGCGGGGGGGAGCAATGAGCAGTTCTTC
.,TRBD1,TRBV5-6,TRBJ2-3,CASSLEGQGAQTDTQYF,TGTGCCAGCAGCTTGGAAGGACAGGGGGCGCAAACAGATACGCAGTATTTT
.,TRBD1,TRBV6-5,TRBJ2-1,CASSYPDRADEQFF,TGTGCCAGCAGTTACCCAGACAGGGCCGATGAGCAGTTCTTC
.,.,TRBV18,TRBJ2-1,CASSPVVRRSSYNEQFF,TGTGCCAGCTCACCCGTTGTCCGGAGGAGCTCCTACAATGAGCAGTTCTTC
.,TRBD2,TRBV5-1,TRBJ2-1,CASSLASSGGFYNEQFF,TGCGCCAGCAGCCTGGCATCTAGCGGGGGGTTCTACAATGAGCAGTTCTTC
.,.,TRBV5-4,TRBJ2-1,CASSLGPGFSYNEQFF,TGTGCCAGCAGCTTGGGACCGGGATTCTCCTACAATGAGCAGTTCTTC